The 3 T cell receptor beta chains presented below share a single source sample, sequenced in a study of blood T cell repertoires in COVID-19. Data came from immunoSEQ multiplex PCR; TCRdb stores just in-frame clones and leaves some out. The table records roughly 240,000 clones, approximately 87% of them present only once. Sequencing was performed on peripheral blood. These TCRs come from a man between 60 and 75 years old who had recovered from COVID-19.

The V and J genes are TRBV11-3 and TRBJ2-1; 10 bases line up with TRBD2. The trim removed 0 bases at V and 4 bases at J, leaving 6 bases unmatched. CDR3 length: 17 residues. Germline CDR1 reads SGHNT; CDR2 reads YENEEA. DNA for the CDR3: TGTGCCAGCAGCTTAGAGACTAGCGGGTCCTTGTACAATGAGCAGTTCTTC. Amino acid sequence: CASSLETSGSLYNEQFF.

The chain recombines TRBV10-3 with TRBJ2-5; D call uncertain. The germline V and J ends were trimmed by 0 bases and 2 bases, with 4 bases remaining between them. Germline CDR1 and CDR2: ENHRY and SYGVKD. CDR3 size: 13 residues. The CDR3 bases are TGTGCCATCAGTGAGTCTCCACAAGAGACCCAGTACTTC. The encoded protein is CAISESPQETQYF.

The sample holds a few counts of this clone. The CDR3 sequence is CASSLASRAYGYTF. The CDR3 DNA follows: TGTGCCAGCAGCTTAGCGTCGAGGGCCTATGGCTACACCTTC. J is TRBJ1-2 and V is TRBV7-8; D remains ambiguous. Trimming removed 0 bases from V and 4 bases from J, with 9 bases in between. Germline V gene sequence: CDR1 SGHVS, CDR2 FQNEAQ. The CDR3 consists of 14 residues.